These T cell receptor beta chains were read from a single sample in a study of CD8 T cells in Susac syndrome. MiXCR was run by TCRdb on the immunoSEQ multiplex PCR reads, yielding one entry per CDR3 protein. This sample has 200,000 to 250,000 distinct CDR3 sequences, with about 90% found just once. The sequenced sample was CD8+ T cells from PBMCs. The receptor source for this set is a human donor with multiple sclerosis. The CDR3 runs from the conserved cysteine through the conserved F or W. D genes are given only for firm matches. Expanded clones are given a class, and other clones once, few, many or no size at all.

>TRBJ2-7|NA|TRBV5-1|NA
TGCGCCAGCAGCTGGGAGGGACAGCGCAACTCCTACGAGCAGTACTTC
CASSWEGQRNSYEQYF
>TRBJ1-1|NA|TRBV20-1|NA
TGCAGTGCTGGTTTCACTGAAGCTTTCTTT
CSAGFTEAFF
>TRBJ1-6|NA|TRBV5-6|TRBD1
TGTGCCAGCAGCCCCCTAGGACAGGGTACTTCACCCCTCCACTTT
CASSPLGQGTSPLHF
>TRBJ2-2|NA|TRBV19|NA
TGTGCCAGTAGTACACCGGGACAGAACACCGGGGAGCTGTTTTTT
CASSTPGQNTGELFF
>TRBJ2-5|NA|TRBV6-2/TRBV6-3|TRBD1
TGTGCCAGCAGTTATAGTCCGGGACAGCCTCAAGAGACCCAGTACTTC
CASSYSPGQPQETQYF
>TRBJ1-1|once|TRBV28|TRBD1
TGTGCCATCGGGACAGATCTTGAAGCTTTCTTT
CAIGTDLEAFF
>TRBJ2-2|NA|TRBV3-1|TRBD2
TGTGCCAGCAGCCAAGTACAGGCTAGCGGAAGTACCGGGGAGCTGTTTTTT
CASSQVQASGSTGELFF
>TRBJ1-2|NA|TRBV7-9|TRBD1
TGTGCCAGCAGCCCTCTCGACAGGGGGGTTTATGGCTACACCTTC
CASSPLDRGVYGYTF
>TRBJ2-1|NA|TRBV5-4|NA
TGTGCCAGCAGCTGGGAGCCCTACAATGAGCAGTTCTTC
CASSWEPYNEQFF
>TRBJ1-1|NA|TRBV10-3|NA
TGTGCCATCAAAGGCTTGGGGATGAACACTGAAGCTTTCTTT
CAIKGLGMNTEAFF
>TRBJ2-2|NA|TRBV13|NA
TGTGCCAGCAGCTTCGGGAAGAACACCGGGGAGCTGTTTTTT
CASSFGKNTGELFF
>TRBJ1-6|NA|TRBV27|NA
TGTGCCAGCAGTTACATTAACTATAATTCACCCCTCCACTTT
CASSYINYNSPLHF
>TRBJ2-1|NA|TRBV30|NA
TGTGCCTGGAGTGGATTGCCGGGGGTCTATGAGCAGTTCTTC
CAWSGLPGVYEQFF
>TRBJ2-7|NA|TRBV4-1|TRBD1
TGCGCCAGCAGCCAAGATCCGGACAGGGGCTACGAGCAGTACTTC
CASSQDPDRGYEQYF
>TRBJ1-1|NA|TRBV30|NA
TGTGCCTGGAGTTCGGTCATGAACACTGAAGCTTTCTTT
CAWSSVMNTEAFF
>TRBJ2-2|NA|TRBV4-1|NA
TGCGCCAGCAGCGAACCGGGACAGAACACCGGGGAGCTGTTTTTT
CASSEPGQNTGELFF
>TRBJ2-7|NA|TRBV11-2|NA
TGTGCCAGCAGCTTAGTCGAGCAGAAGTCCTACGAGCAGTACTTC
CASSLVEQKSYEQYF
>TRBJ2-1|NA|TRBV25-1|NA
TGTGCCAGCGGACACCAGGTTGAGGGATCTCCTGAGCAGTTCTTC
CASGHQVEGSPEQFF
>TRBJ2-5|NA|TRBV5-4|TRBD2
TGTGCCAGCAGCTTGCGGGCTAGCGGGATCCAAGAGACCCAGTACTTC
CASSLRASGIQETQYF
>TRBJ1-2|NA|TRBV6-6|TRBD1
TGTGCCAGCAGAGCGAACGACAGGGTGAATGGCTACACCTTC
CASRANDRVNGYTF
>TRBJ2-1|NA|TRBV5-1|NA
TGCGCCAGCAGCTTGAGGGACCGTCTAGAGCAGTTCTTC
CASSLRDRLEQFF
>TRBJ2-1|NA|TRBV30|TRBD2
TGTGCCTGGAGTCGTAGCGGGAGCCACTACAATGAGCAGTTCTTC
CAWSRSGSHYNEQFF
>TRBJ2-7|once|TRBV7-9|NA
TGTGCCAGCAGCTTAGTAGAGGAGGTCGAGCAGTACTTC
CASSLVEEVEQYF
>TRBJ2-7|NA|TRBV7-2|NA
TGTGCCAGCAGCGCCGACCTAGGCAGGACCTACGAGCAGTACTTC
CASSADLGRTYEQYF
>TRBJ2-2|NA|TRBV2|TRBD2
TGTGCCAGCAGTACACTACCTTCGGGGGGACTAGCGGGAGGTGCCGGGGAGCTGTTTTTT
CASSTLPSGGLAGGAGELFF
>TRBJ1-1|NA|TRBV5-4|NA
TGTGCCAGCAGCCCCGTCACAGAGAACACTGAAGCTTTCTTT
CASSPVTENTEAFF
>TRBJ2-1|NA|TRBV5-4|TRBD2
TGTGCCAGCCTAGCGGGGGGGGACAATGAGCAGTTCTTC
CASLAGGDNEQFF
>TRBJ2-7|few|TRBV20-1|NA
TGCAGTGCCCGAGGCGACGAGCAGTACTTC
CSARGDEQYF
>TRBJ1-1|NA|TRBV19|NA
TGTGCCAGTCAGACAGCTCCTAACACTGAAGCTTTCTTT
CASQTAPNTEAFF
>TRBJ2-5|NA|TRBV5-4|NA
TGTGCCAGCAGCTTGACTTGGACTGCCGAAGAGACCCAGTACTTC
CASSLTWTAEETQYF
>TRBJ1-1|once|TRBV13|NA
TGTGCCAGCAGCCCAGAAGGGACTGAAGCTTTCTTT
CASSPEGTEAFF
>TRBJ2-1|NA|TRBV27|TRBD1
TGTGCCACCAGGGGGACAGGGGTCTACAATGAGCAGTTCTTC
CATRGTGVYNEQFF